Below, one TCR beta chain is given with its context. V lost 5 bases and J lost 4, with 15 bases in between. Germline V lookup: CDR1 MDHEN, CDR2 SYDVKM. This CDR3 is built from 14 residues. The data belong to a study of blood T cell repertoires in COVID-19. Original methodology: Using reference gene primer amplification, nucleated cell counts were estimated. Sequencing was performed with immunoSEQ multiplex PCR; in TCRdb, only in-frame clones are kept and a portion is missing. V, J and clone size were drawn from that table, and D and trimming were deduced from the DNA. The repertoire has 110,000 or so clones, roughly 80% of them found once; the top ten carry roughly 1.6%.

The sequence was obtained from a middle-aged man with acute or convalescent COVID-19. Sample: peripheral blood. This chain joins TRBV28 and TRBJ2-7, with D possibly being TRBD2 (5 bases). CDR3 coding DNA: TGTGCCAGCAGTCCCCCCGGGAACCGTTACGAGCAGTACTTC. Protein: CASSPPGNRYEQYF.